This is a list of T cell receptor beta chains from one sample in a study of response to subunit inactivated influenza vaccine. TCRdb reprocessed the RT-PCR reads via MiXCR and lists one record per CDR3 protein. The sample yields roughly 550,000 distinct CDR3 sequences, under 25% seen once. This same sample was also part of a study on T cells expressing NK-cell markers.

The material sequenced was CD4+ T cells sorted from PBMCs, taken roughly 13 days after vaccination. The receptor source for this set is a man aged 45-65 years who received an inactivated influenza vaccine. The CDR3 runs from the conserved cysteine through the conserved F or W. The D gene is left open where the match is weak. Clone size is stated in some rows and not others, as once, few, many or a class when expanded.

V gene	CDR3 length	J gene	clone size	D gene	CDR3 DNA	CDR3 protein
TRBV18	15	TRBJ2-5	NA	NA	TGTGCCAGCTCACCTCCGATGGGGCAAGGCGAGACCCAGTACTTC	CASSPPMGQGETQYF
TRBV29-1	13	TRBJ1-1	many	NA	TGCAGCGTTGATCGGCAGGGGAACACTGAAGCTTTCTTT	CSVDRQGNTEAFF
TRBV2	14	TRBJ1-2	NA	NA	TGTGCCAGCAGTGGGGTGTCCCTCAACTATGGCTACACCTTC	CASSGVSLNYGYTF
TRBV20-1	15	TRBJ2-3	NA	TRBD2	TGCAGTGCTAGCAAGCGGGGACGGGGCACAGATACGCAGTATTTT	CSASKRGRGTDTQYF
TRBV11-2	13	TRBJ1-6	NA	NA	TGTGCCAGCAGCTTGGACCTAAGAGGACCCCTCCACTTT	CASSLDLRGPLHF
TRBV15	18	TRBJ1-5	NA	NA	TGTGCCACCAGCAGGGGCCGGACGGGCAGTTATAGCAATCAGCCCCAGCATTTT	CATSRGRTGSYSNQPQHF
TRBV18	14	TRBJ2-5	few	NA	TGTGCCAGCTCACCAAGGATAGCTGATAAGACCCAGTACTTC	CASSPRIADKTQYF
TRBV20-1	13	TRBJ2-1	few	NA	TGCAGTGCTAGAGTCACTAGGCATCCTGAGCAGTTCTTC	CSARVTRHPEQFF
TRBV6-1	15	TRBJ2-3	NA	NA	TGTGCCAGCAGCTGGACAGTCACTAGCACAGATACGCAGTATTTT	CASSWTVTSTDTQYF
TRBV12-3/TRBV12-4	14	TRBJ1-6	few	TRBD1	TGTGCCAGCAGAAGGGGACAGTATAATTCACCCCTCCACTTT	CASRRGQYNSPLHF
TRBV20-1	14	TRBJ2-1	NA	TRBD2	TGCAGTGCTATGGGACTAGCGGGAGCCGATGAGCAGTTCTTC	CSAMGLAGADEQFF
TRBV15	18	TRBJ2-6	few	NA	TGTGCCACCAGCAGAGGGGAAGGAGCTCTTGGACGGGCCAACGTCCTGACTTTC	CATSRGEGALGRANVLTF
TRBV5-5	16	TRBJ1-5	once	NA	TGTGCCAGCAGCTTGGACAGCCCATATAGCAATCAGCCCCAGCATTTT	CASSLDSPYSNQPQHF
TRBV20-1	15	TRBJ1-1	NA	NA	TGCAGTGCTAGTGTCAATCTAGGACGGAACACTGAAGCTTTCTTT	CSASVNLGRNTEAFF
TRBV6-5	19	TRBJ2-3	NA	TRBD1	TGTGCCAGCAGTTACTCGAGGGCAGCGAGGGACAGGGGGGAAGATACGCAGTATTTT	CASSYSRAARDRGEDTQYF
TRBV11-2	13	TRBJ2-5	NA	NA	TGTGCCAGCAGTTATACAGGGATAGAGACCCAGTACTTC	CASSYTGIETQYF
TRBV2	14	TRBJ2-1	NA	TRBD1	TGTGCCAGCAGTGAACAGGGGGCGGGGTATGAGCAGTTCTTC	CASSEQGAGYEQFF
TRBV9	14	TRBJ2-2	few	NA	TGTGCCAGCAGCACTGCCTCGAACACCGGGGAGCTGTTTTTT	CASSTASNTGELFF
TRBV7-2	16	TRBJ2-5	NA	TRBD2	TGTGCCAGCAGCCTTCGACTAGCGGGAGCCCAAGAGACCCAGTACTTC	CASSLRLAGAQETQYF
TRBV12-3/TRBV12-4	15	TRBJ2-2	NA	TRBD2	TGTGCCAGCAGTTTGCCTAGCGGGGGATCCGGGGAGCTGTTTTTT	CASSLPSGGSGELFF
TRBV7-9	15	TRBJ2-3	NA	NA	TGTGCCAGCAGCGCGCTAGCATCGGGGACGGATACGCAGTATTTT	CASSALASGTDTQYF
TRBV4-2	17	TRBJ2-3	few	TRBD2	TGTGCCAGCAGCCAAGATCAGCGGGGGGTAGGGATAGATACGCAGTATTTT	CASSQDQRGVGIDTQYF
TRBV3-1	18	TRBJ2-2	few	NA	TGTGCCAGCAGCCAAGATCTTGGGGGCTCAGGGGTCACCGGGGAGCTGTTTTTT	CASSQDLGGSGVTGELFF
TRBV5-1	13	TRBJ2-7	many	TRBD1	TGCGCCAGCAGCCTGGACAGGAATAGCGAGCAGTACTTC	CASSLDRNSEQYF
TRBV7-2	14	TRBJ2-2	NA	TRBD2	TGTGCCAGCAGCTTGACTAGCGGCCCTAGAGAGCTGTTTTTT	CASSLTSGPRELFF
TRBV6-2/TRBV6-3	16	TRBJ2-5	few	NA	TGTGCCAGCAGTTATCCCCCAGTAGCGGTCCGGGGGACCCAGTACTTC	CASSYPPVAVRGTQYF
TRBV6-6	13	TRBJ1-1	few	NA	TGTGCCAGCAGCGCCCTAGGCACCACTGAAGCTTTCTTT	CASSALGTTEAFF
TRBV5-1	14	TRBJ2-3	few	NA	TGCGCCAGCAGCTTGGGCAGCCGCACAGATACGCAGTATTTT	CASSLGSRTDTQYF